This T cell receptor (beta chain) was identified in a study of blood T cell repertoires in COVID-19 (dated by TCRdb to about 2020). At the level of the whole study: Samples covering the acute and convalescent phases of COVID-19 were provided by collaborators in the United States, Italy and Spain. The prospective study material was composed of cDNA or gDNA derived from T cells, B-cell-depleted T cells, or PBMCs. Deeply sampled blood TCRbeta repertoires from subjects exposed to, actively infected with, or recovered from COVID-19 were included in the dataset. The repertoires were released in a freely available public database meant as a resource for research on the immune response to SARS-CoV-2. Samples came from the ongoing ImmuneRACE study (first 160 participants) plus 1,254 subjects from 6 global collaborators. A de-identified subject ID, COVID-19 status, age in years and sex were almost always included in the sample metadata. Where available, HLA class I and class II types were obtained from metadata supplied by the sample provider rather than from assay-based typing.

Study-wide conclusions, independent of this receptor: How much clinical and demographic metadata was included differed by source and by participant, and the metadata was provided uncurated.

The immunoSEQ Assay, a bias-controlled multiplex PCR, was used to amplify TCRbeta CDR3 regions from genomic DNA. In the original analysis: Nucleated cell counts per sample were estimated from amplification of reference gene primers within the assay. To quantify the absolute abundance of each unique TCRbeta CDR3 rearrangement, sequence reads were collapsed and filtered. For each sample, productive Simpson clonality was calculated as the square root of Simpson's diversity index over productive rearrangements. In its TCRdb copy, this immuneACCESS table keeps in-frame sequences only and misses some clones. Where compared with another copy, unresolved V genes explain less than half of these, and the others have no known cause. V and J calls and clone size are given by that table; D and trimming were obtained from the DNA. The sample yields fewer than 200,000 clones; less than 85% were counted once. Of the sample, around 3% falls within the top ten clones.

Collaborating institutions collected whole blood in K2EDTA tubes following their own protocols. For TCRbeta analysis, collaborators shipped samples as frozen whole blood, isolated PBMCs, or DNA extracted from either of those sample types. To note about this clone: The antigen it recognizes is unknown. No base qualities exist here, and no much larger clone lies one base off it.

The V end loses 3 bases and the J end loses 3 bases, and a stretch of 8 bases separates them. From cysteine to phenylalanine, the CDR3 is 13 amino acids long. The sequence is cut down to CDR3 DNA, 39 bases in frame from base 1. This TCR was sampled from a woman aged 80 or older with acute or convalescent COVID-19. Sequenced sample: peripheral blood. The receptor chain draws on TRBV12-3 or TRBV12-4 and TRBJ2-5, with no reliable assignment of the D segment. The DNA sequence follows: TGTGCCAGCAGTTTCGGCAGCGAAGAGACCCAGTACTTC. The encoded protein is CASSFGSEETQYF.